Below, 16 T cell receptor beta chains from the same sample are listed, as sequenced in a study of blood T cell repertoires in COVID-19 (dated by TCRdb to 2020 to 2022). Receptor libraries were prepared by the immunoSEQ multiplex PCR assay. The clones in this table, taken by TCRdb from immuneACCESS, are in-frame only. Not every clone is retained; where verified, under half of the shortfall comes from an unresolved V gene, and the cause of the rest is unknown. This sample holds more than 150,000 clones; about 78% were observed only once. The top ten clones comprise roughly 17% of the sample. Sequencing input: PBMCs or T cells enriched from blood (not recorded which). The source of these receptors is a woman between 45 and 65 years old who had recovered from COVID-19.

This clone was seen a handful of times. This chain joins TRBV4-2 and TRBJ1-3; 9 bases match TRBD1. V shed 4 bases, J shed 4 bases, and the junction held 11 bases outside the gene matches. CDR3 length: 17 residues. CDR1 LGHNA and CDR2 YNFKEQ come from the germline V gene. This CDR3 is CASSPGQGTGLGNTIYF. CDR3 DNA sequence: TGTGCCAGCAGCCCTGGACAGGGGACGGGATTGGGAAACACCATATATTTT.

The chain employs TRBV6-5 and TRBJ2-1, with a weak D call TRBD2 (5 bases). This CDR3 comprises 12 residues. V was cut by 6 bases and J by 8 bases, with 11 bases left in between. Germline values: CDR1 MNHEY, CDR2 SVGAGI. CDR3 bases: TGTGCCAGCAGCCCGGACTCCGATGAGCAGTTCTTC. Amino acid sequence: CASSPDSDEQFF.

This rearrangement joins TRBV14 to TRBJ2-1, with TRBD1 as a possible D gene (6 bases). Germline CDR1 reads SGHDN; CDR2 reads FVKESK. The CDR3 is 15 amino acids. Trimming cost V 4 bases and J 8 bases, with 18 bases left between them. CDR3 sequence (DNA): TGTGCCAGCAGCCTACAGGGTGGGATTTTTGATGAGCAGTTCTTC. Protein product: CASSLQGGIFDEQFF.

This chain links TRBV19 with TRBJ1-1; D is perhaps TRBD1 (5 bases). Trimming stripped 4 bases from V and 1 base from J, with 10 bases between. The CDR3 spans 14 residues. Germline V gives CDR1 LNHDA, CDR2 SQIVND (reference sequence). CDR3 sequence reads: CASSTRQRNTEAFF. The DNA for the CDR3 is TGTGCCAGTAGTACGAGACAGAGGAACACTGAAGCTTTCTTT.

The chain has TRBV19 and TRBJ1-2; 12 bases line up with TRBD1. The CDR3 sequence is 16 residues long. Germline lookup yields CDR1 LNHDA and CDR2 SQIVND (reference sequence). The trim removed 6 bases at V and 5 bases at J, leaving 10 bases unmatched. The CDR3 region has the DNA TGTGCCAGTAGCGGGACAGGGGGCATTGTGGGTTATGGCTACACCTTC. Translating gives CASSGTGGIVGYGYTF.

Here the CDR3 reads CASRRDRGQERSEQFF. The DNA for the CDR3 is TGTGCCAGCAGGAGGGACAGGGGGCAGGAGCGGTCTGAGCAGTTCTTC. The chain couples TRBV6-4 to TRBJ2-1; 12 nucleotides align to TRBD1. This CDR3 spans 16 amino acids. The V and J ends lost 6 bases and 9 bases, in that order; junction bases with no gene match: 12. Per the germline V gene, CDR1 is MRHNA and CDR2 is SNTAGT.

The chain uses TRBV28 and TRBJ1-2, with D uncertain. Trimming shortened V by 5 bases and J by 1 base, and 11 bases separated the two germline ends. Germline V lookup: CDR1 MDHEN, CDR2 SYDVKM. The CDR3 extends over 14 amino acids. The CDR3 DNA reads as TGTGCCAGCAGTCCGTCAGTAATTAACTATGGCTACACCTTC. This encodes CASSPSVINYGYTF.

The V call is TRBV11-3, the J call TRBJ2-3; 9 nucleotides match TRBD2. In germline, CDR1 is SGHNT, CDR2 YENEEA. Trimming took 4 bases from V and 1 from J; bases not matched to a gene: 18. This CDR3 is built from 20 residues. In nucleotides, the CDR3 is TGTGCCAGCAGCTGGAAGGCTAGCGGGACCGGGTACCCGGGCACAGATACGCAGTATTTT. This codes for CASSWKASGTGYPGTDTQYF. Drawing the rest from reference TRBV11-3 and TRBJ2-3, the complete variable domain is EAGVVQSPRYKIIEKKQPVAFWCNPISGHNTLYWYLQNLGQGPELLIRYENEEAVDDSQLPKDRFSAERLKGVDSTLKIQPAELGDSAVYLCASSWKASGTGYPGTDTQYFGPGTRLTVL.

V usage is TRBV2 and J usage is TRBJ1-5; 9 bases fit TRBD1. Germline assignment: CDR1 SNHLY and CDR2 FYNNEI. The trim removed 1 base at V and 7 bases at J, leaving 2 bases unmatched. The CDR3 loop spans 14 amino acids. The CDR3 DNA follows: TGTGCCAGCAGTGAAGACAGGGGGCACCAGCCCCAGCATTTT. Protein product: CASSEDRGHQPQHF.

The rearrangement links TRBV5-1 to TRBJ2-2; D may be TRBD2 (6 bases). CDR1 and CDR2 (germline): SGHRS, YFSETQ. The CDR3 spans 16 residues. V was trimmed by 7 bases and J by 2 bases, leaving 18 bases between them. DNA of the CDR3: TGCGCCAGCGGTGGTGGGCTAGCGATCAACACCGGGGAGCTGTTTTTT. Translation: CASGGGLAINTGELFF.

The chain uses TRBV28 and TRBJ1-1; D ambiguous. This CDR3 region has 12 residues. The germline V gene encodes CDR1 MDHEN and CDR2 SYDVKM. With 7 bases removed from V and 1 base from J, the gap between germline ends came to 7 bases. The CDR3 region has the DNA TGTGCCAGCAATGGCGGGAACACTGAAGCTTTCTTT. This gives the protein CASNGGNTEAFF.

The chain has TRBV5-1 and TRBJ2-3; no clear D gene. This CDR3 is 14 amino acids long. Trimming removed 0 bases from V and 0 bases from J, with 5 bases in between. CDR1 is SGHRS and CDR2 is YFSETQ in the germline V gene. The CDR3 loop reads CASSLDRSTDTQYF. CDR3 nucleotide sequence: TGCGCCAGCAGCTTGGACAGAAGCACAGATACGCAGTATTTT.

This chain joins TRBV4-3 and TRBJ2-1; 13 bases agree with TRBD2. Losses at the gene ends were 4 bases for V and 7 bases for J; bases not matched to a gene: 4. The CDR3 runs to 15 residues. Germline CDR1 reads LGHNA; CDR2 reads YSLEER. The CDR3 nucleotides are TGCGCCAGCAGCCTGGGACTAGCGGGATCAAATGAGCAGTTCTTC. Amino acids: CASSLGLAGSNEQFF.

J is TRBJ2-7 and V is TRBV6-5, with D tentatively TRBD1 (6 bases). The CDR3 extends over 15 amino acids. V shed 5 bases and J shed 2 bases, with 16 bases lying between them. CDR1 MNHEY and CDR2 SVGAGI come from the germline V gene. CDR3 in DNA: TGTGCCAGCAGTCTTTCTACAGGGTTTGCCTACGAGCAGTACTTC. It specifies CASSLSTGFAYEQYF.

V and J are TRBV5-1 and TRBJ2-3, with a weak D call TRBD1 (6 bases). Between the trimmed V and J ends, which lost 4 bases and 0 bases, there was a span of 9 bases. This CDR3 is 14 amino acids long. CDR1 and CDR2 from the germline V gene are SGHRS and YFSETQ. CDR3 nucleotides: TGCGCCAGCAGCGCAGGACAGAGCACAGATACGCAGTATTTT. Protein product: CASSAGQSTDTQYF.

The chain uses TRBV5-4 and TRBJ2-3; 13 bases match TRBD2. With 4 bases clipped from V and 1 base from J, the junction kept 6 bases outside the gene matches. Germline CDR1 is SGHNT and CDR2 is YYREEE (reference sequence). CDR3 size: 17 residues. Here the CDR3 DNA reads TGTGCCAGCAGCGGGACTAGCGGGAATGGGGGCACAGATACGCAGTATTTT. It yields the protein CASSGTSGNGGTDTQYF.